The clone carrying this TCR beta chain was picked up a small number of times. Its cognate antigen is unknown. The authors ran a second PCR of 7 to 11 cycles using a sample-barcoded 5' primer and a J-beta primer mix. Every cDNA molecule bore a tag from a template-switch adaptor containing 12 random nucleotides. TCRdb passed the 5' RACE reads through MiXCR, listing each CDR3 protein once. The sample carries more than 650,000 distinct CDR3 sequences, roughly 20% recorded once. The CDR3 has 14 amino acids. Germline assignment: CDR1 LNHDA and CDR2 SQIVND (reference sequence). This entry comes from a study of blood T cells in healthy people across ages. Whole-study results and caveats: A conclusive naive versus antigen-experienced comparison was prevented by the unsorted PBMCs.

Sequenced sample: blood. The chain links TRBV19 to TRBJ2-5; D may be TRBD2 (6 bases). The DNA matches TRBJ2-1 better at its end, which makes the J call doubtful. This TCR came from a man between 65 and 85 years old in good health. Here the CDR3 reads CASHAIGSLNEQFF. The CDR3 bases are TGTGCCAGCCATGCAATCGGGAGTCTCAATGAGCAGTTCTTC.